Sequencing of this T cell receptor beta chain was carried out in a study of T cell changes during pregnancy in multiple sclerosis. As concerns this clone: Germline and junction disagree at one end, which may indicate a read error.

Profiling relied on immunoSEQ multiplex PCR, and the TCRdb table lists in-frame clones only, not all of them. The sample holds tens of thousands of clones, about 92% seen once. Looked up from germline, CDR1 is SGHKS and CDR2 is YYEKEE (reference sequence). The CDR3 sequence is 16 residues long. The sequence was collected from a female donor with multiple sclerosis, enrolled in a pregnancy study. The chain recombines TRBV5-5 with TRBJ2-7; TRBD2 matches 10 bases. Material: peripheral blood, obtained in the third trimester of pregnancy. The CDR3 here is CASSSGFEELAGTPRF. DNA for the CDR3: TGTGCCAGCAGCTCGGGATTCGAGGAACTAGCGGGAACCCCAAGGTTC.